This section outlines one T cell receptor (beta chain) sequence together with its context. What it binds is unknown. The junction had 1 base not matched to a gene; V was cut back by 0 bases and J by 2 bases. The CDR3 is made up of 15 amino acids. Per the germline V gene, CDR1 is SGHRS and CDR2 is YFSETQ. The data are from a study of blood T cells in healthy people across ages. Overall study results and limits: Fewer expanded clones and more diversity marked long-lived versus aged donors.

The authors ran a second PCR of about 6 to 11 cycles using a sample-barcoded 5' primer and a J-beta primer mix. MiXCR was run by TCRdb on the 5' RACE reads, yielding one entry per CDR3 protein. This sample has over 700,000 distinct CDR3 sequences; more than 20% occur once, and the top ten carry just under 9.5%. The sample was also linked to a second study, of T cells of mothers and their children.

The rearrangement uses TRBV5-1 and TRBJ2-7; TRBD2 matches 11 bases. The sample consisted of blood. This clonotype originated in a boy younger than 18 in good health. CDR3 DNA sequence: TGCGCCAGCAGCTTGGAGACTAGCGGGACCTACGAGCAGTACTTC. Its translation: CASSLETSGTYEQYF. Drawing the rest from reference TRBV5-1 and TRBJ2-7, the complete variable domain is KAGVTQTPRYLIKTRGQQVTLSCSPISGHRSVSWYQQTPGQGLQFLFEYFSETQRNKGNFPGRFSGRQFSNSRSEMNVSTLELGDSALYLCASSLETSGTYEQYFGPGTRLTVT.